The 11 T cell receptor beta chains given below trace back to one sample, sequenced in a study of blood T cell repertoires in COVID-19. Generated by immunoSEQ multiplex PCR, the TCRdb table keeps only in-frame clones and is missing some. Seen here are under 250,000 clones, approximately 89% observed once, and the top ten hold around 4.8%. The sample consisted of peripheral blood. These receptors originate from a woman in her 40s with acute or convalescent COVID-19.

In its sample, this clone was seen a few times. The gene calls are TRBV27 and TRBJ1-4; TRBD1 aligns across 8 bases. The trim removed 6 bases at V and 6 bases at J, leaving 3 bases unmatched. This CDR3 is built from 13 residues. The V gene's germline CDR1 is MNHEY and CDR2 SMNVEV (reference sequence). DNA for the CDR3: TGTGCCAGCAGAGGGACAGGTTATGAAAAACTGTTTTTT. Protein product: CASRGTGYEKLFF.

J is TRBJ1-2 and V is TRBV30; D possibly corresponds to TRBD1 (6 bases). The CDR3 totals 14 residues. V was trimmed by 1 base and J by 4 bases, leaving 13 bases between them. The V gene's germline CDR1 is GTSNPN and CDR2 SVGIG (reference sequence). Here the CDR3 DNA reads TGTGCCTGGAGTGACGGACAGTTATTCTATGGCTACACCTTC. This encodes CAWSDGQLFYGYTF.

This clone was seen a handful of times. The genes are TRBV14 and TRBJ1-4, with 9 positions matching TRBD1. The V and J ends lost 5 bases and 5 bases, in that order; junction bases with no gene match: 6. Germline V gives CDR1 SGHDN, CDR2 FVKESK. The CDR3 has 15 residues. The CDR3 reads CASSAMGTGNEKLFF. CDR3 sequence (DNA): TGTGCCAGCAGCGCAATGGGGACAGGGAATGAAAAACTGTTTTTT.

The chain couples TRBV10-1 to TRBJ1-5; no firm D call. The CDR3 spans 15 residues. Germline V gene data show CDR1 as WNHNN and CDR2 as SYGVQD (reference sequence). Trimming cost V 0 bases and J 7 bases, with 13 bases left between them. CDR3 in DNA: TGCGCCAGCAGTGAGTCGTGGGCGGGCAGCCAGCCCCAGCATTTT. It is translated as CASSESWAGSQPQHF.

V gene TRBV2 combines with J gene TRBJ2-3, with 10 bases that match TRBD2. V lost 6 bases to trimming and J lost 1 base; unmatched junction nucleotides: 7. The CDR3 is 16 amino acids. Germline assignment: CDR1 SNHLY and CDR2 FYNNEI. The CDR3 reads CASRPGTSVGTDTQYF. The CDR3, as DNA: TGTGCCAGCAGGCCCGGGACTAGCGTTGGCACAGATACGCAGTATTTT.

The chain is built from TRBV6-5 and TRBJ2-1; 7 positions match TRBD2. The CDR3 is 14 amino acids. Germline V gene lookup returns CDR1 MNHEY and CDR2 SVGAGI. After removal of 11 bases from V and 6 bases from J, the junction contained 13 bases not matched to a gene. CDR3 amino acids: CAGRSGAGVNEQFF. CDR3 DNA sequence: TGTGCCGGAAGGAGCGGGGCGGGGGTCAATGAGCAGTTCTTC.

V is TRBV2 and J is TRBJ2-3; 10 nucleotides match TRBD2. In germline, CDR1 is SNHLY, CDR2 FYNNEI. The CDR3 runs 16 residues. V shed 6 bases and J 1 base; nucleotides not matched to a gene: 7. As DNA, the CDR3 is TGTGCCAGCAGGGGGACTCTAGCGGGGGGCACAGATACGCAGTATTTT. Its protein is CASRGTLAGGTDTQYF.

The chain couples TRBV5-1 to TRBJ1-1; no firm D call. The V end was cut by 1 base, the J end by 0 bases, with 4 bases between. Germline V gene data show CDR1 as SGHRS and CDR2 as YFSETQ. The CDR3 runs to 13 residues. The CDR3 DNA is TGCGCCAGCAGCTTGTATGTGAACACTGAAGCTTTCTTT. This sequence encodes CASSLYVNTEAFF.

The chain couples TRBV4-1 to TRBJ2-2, with a tentative D call TRBD1 (5 bases). This CDR3 contains 15 residues. V was cut by 4 bases and J by 7 bases, with 16 bases left in between. Germline assignment: CDR1 MGHRA and CDR2 YSYEKL. This CDR3 reads CASSPRGVQSGELFF. CDR3 sequence (DNA): TGCGCCAGCAGCCCTAGGGGTGTACAGAGCGGGGAGCTGTTTTTT.

The V and J genes are TRBV14 and TRBJ1-1; tentative D call: TRBD1 (6 bases). The V gene's germline CDR1 is SGHDN and CDR2 FVKESK. This CDR3 region has 15 residues. V gave up 6 bases and J gave up 6 bases, with 20 bases separating them. CDR3 sequence: CASRQTGSGYPEAFF. CDR3 DNA sequence: TGTGCCAGCAGACAGACAGGTTCCGGCTACCCTGAAGCTTTCTTT.

This chain links TRBV7-3 with TRBJ1-1, with 7 nucleotides matching TRBD1. This CDR3 is built from 16 residues. Germline V gene sequence: CDR1 SGHTA, CDR2 FQGTGA. After removal of 5 bases from V and 2 bases from J, the junction contained 11 bases not matched to a gene. The CDR3 loop is CASSPTSRQGNTEAFF. The DNA of the CDR3 is TGTGCCAGCAGCCCTACGTCCCGACAGGGAAACACTGAAGCTTTCTTT.